This T cell receptor (beta chain) was obtained from a study of CXCR3-negative and CXCR3-positive naive CD8 T cells. Study context: Libraries each contributed about 1.5 +/- 0.3 million TRB reads, for about 150 million in total. Study results and limitations: It was found that naive subsets had comparable surface CD5, and TCR strength was inferred from TRB CDR3 properties. The TRBV-TRBJ usage of naive CXCR3-negative and CXCR3-positive cells was similar, but that of memory cells differed.

CDR3 length: 13 residues. Note on this clonotype: Its cognate antigen is unknown.

UMI-labeled TRB cDNA libraries were prepared by 5' RACE. For each CDR3 protein, TCRdb gives one entry from its re-call of the 5' RACE reads, without DNA. Listed are some 49,000 distinct CDR3 sequences; 2% to 2.5% falls within the top ten. Sorting was done in triplicate for each CD8+ T cell subset (roughly 300,000 cells each). This sequence originates from a human donor in good health. Some clones in this sample may be carry-over from other donors' samples. Sample: naive CXCR3- CD8+ T cells from blood. Subset indicated: CD45RO-CCR7+CD27+CD95- naive CD8+ T cells lacking CXCR3 (TNR3-). V is TRBV12-3 or TRBV12-4 and J is TRBJ1-1. CDR3 residues: CASSLLVGTEAFF.